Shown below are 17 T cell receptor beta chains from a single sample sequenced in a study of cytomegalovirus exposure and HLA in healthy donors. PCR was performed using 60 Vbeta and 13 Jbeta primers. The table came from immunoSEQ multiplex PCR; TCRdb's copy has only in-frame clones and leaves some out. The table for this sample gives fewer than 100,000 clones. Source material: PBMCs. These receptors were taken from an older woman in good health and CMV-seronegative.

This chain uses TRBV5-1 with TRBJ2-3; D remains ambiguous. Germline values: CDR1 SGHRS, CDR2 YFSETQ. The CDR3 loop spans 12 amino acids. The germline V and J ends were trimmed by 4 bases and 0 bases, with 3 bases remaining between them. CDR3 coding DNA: TGCGCCAGCAGCCCGAGCACAGATACGCAGTATTTT. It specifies CASSPSTDTQYF.

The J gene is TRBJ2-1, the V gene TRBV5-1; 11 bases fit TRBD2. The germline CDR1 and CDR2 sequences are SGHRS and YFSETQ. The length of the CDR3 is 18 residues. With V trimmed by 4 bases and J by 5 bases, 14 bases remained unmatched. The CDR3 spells CASSLQPPGLAVHNEQFF. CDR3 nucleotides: TGCGCCAGCAGCCTGCAGCCCCCGGGACTAGCGGTCCACAATGAGCAGTTCTTC.

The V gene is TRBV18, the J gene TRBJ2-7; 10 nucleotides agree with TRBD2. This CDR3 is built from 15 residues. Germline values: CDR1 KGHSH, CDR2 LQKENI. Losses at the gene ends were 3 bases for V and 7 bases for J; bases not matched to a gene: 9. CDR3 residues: CASSPPVSSGSEQYF. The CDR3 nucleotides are TGTGCCAGCTCACCCCCCGTTTCTAGCGGGAGTGAGCAGTACTTC.

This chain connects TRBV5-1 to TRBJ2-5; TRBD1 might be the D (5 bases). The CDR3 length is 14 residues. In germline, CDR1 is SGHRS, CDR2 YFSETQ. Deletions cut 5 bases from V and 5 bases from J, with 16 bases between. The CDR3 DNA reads TGCGCCAGCAGGGCAGGGATGGAGTTTGAGACCCAGTACTTC. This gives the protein CASRAGMEFETQYF.

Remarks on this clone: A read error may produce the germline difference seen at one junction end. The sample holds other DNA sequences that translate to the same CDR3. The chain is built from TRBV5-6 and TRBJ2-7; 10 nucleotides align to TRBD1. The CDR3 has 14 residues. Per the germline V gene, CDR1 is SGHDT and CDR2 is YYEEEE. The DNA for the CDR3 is TGTGCCAGCAGTTTGGGACAGGGGAGGTACGAGCAGTACTTC. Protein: CASSLGQGRYEQYF.

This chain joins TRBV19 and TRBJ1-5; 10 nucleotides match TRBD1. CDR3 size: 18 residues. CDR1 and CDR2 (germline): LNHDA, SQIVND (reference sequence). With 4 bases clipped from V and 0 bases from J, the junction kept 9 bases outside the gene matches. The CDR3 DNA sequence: TGTGCCAGTAGTACAGGGACAGGGGCCCCTTATAGCAATCAGCCCCAGCATTTT. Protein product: CASSTGTGAPYSNQPQHF.

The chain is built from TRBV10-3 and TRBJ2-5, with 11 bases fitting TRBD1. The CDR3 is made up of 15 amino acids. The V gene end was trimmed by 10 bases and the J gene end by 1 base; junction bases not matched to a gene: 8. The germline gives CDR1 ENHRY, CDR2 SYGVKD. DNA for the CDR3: TGTGCCAGCGCAAACGGGACAGGGGGCCAAGAGACCCAGTACTTC. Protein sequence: CASANGTGGQETQYF.

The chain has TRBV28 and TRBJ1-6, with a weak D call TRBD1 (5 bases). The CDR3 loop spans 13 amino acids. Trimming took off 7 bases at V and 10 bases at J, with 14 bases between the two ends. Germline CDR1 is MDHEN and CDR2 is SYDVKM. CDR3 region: CASISQGFSPLHF. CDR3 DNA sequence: TGTGCCAGCATTTCCCAGGGATTCTCACCCCTCCACTTT.

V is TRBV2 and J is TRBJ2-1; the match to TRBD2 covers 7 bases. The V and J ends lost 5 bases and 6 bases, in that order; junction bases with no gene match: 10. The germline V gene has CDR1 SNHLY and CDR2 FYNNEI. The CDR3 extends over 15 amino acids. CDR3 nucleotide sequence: TGTGCCAGCAGTACAATAAGGACTAGTTCCAATGAGCAGTTCTTC. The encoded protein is CASSTIRTSSNEQFF.

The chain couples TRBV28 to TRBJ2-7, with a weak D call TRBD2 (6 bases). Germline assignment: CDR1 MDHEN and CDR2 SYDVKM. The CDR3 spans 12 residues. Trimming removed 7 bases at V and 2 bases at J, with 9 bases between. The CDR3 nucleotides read TGTGCCAGCACCACGGGAGCCTACGAGCAGTACTTC. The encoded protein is CASTTGAYEQYF.

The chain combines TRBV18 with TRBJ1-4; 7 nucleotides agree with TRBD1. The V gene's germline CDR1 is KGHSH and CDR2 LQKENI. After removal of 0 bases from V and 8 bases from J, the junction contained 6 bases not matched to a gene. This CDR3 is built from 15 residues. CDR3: CASSPPTGRSEKLFF. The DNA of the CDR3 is TGTGCCAGCTCACCACCGACAGGGAGGAGCGAAAAACTGTTTTTT. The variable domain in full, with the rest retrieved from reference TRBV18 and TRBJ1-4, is NAGVMQNPRHLVRRRGQEARLRCSPMKGHSHVYWYRQLPEEGLKFMVYLQKENIIDESGMPKERFSAEFPKEGPSILRIQQVVRGDSAAYFCASSPPTGRSEKLFFGSGTQLSVL.

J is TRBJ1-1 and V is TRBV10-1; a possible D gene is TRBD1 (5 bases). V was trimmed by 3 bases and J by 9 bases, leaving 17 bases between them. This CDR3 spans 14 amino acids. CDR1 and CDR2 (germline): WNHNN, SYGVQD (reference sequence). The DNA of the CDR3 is TGCGCCAGCAGTGATCCGCAGGGAATAACGAAAGCTTTCTTT. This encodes CASSDPQGITKAFF.

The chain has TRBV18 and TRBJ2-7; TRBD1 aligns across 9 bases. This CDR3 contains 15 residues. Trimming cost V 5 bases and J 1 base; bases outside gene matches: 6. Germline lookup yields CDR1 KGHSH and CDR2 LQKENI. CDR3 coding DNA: TGTGCCAGCTCATGGGAGGGGACAGGGTCCTACGAGCAGTACTTC. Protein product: CASSWEGTGSYEQYF.

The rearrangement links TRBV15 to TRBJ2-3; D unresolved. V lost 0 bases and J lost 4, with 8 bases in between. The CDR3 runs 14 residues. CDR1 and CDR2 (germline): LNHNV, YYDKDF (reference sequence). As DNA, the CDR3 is TGTGCCACCAGCAGAGATCATCGGTCAGATACGCAGTATTTT. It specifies CATSRDHRSDTQYF. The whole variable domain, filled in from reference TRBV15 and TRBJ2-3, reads DAMVIQNPRYQVTQFGKPVTLSCSQTLNHNVMYWYQQKSSQAPKLLFHYYDKDFNNEADTPDNFQSRRPNTSFCFLDIRSPGLGDTAMYLCATSRDHRSDTQYFGPGTRLTVL.

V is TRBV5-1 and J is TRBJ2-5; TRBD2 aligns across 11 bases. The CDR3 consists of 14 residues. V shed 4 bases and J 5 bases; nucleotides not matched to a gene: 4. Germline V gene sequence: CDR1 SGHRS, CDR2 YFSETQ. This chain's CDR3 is CASSRWTSGETQYF. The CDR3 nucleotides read TGCGCCAGCAGCCGGTGGACTAGCGGGGAGACCCAGTACTTC.

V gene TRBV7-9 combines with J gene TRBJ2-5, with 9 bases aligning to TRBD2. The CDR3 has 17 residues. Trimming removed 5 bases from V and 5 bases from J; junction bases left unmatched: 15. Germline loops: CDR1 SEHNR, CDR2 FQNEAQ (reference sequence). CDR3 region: CASSLGLAGPFGETQYF. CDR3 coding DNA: TGTGCCAGCAGCCTGGGACTAGCAGGGCCCTTTGGGGAGACCCAGTACTTC.

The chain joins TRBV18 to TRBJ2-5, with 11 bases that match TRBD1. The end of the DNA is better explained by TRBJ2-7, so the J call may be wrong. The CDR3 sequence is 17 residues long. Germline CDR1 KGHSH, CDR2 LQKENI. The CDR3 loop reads CASSPLAGQGAFYEQYF. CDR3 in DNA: TGTGCCAGCTCACCACTTGCCGGACAGGGGGCTTTCTACGAGCAGTACTTC.